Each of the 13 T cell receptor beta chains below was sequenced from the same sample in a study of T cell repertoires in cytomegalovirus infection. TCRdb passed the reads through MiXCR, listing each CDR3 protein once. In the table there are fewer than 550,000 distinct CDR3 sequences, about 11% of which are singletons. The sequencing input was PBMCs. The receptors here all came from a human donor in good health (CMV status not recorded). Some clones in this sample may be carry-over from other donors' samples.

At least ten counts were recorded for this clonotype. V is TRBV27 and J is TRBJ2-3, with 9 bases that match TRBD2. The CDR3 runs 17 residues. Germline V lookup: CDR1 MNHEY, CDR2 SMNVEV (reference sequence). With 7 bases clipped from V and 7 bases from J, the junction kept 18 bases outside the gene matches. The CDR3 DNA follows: TGTGCCAGCACCAACGCCGTGATCGGGACTAGCCTTCATACGCAGTATTTT. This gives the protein CASTNAVIGTSLHTQYF.

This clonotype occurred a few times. The CDR3 is CASSPLWLGANVLTF. CDR3 bases: TGTGCCAGCAGCCCCTTGTGGCTGGGGGCCAACGTCCTGACTTTC. The chain joins TRBV7-9 to TRBJ2-6, with unresolved D. V shed 5 bases and J shed 4 bases, with 12 bases lying between them. The CDR3 has 15 amino acids. Germline V gene lookup returns CDR1 SEHNR and CDR2 FQNEAQ (reference sequence).

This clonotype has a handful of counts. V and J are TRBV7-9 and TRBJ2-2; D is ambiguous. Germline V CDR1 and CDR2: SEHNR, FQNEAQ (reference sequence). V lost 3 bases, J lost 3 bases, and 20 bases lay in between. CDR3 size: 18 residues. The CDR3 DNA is TGTGCCAGCAGCTTTATGGCTGGTCTGGCGGTGGACACCGGGGAGCTGTTTTTT. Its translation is CASSFMAGLAVDTGELFF. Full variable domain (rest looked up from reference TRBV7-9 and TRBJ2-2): DTGVSQNPRHKITKRGQNVTFRCDPISEHNRLYWYRQTLGQGPEFLTYFQNEAQLEKSRLLSDRFSAERPKGSFSTLEIQRTEQGDSAMYLCASSFMAGLAVDTGELFFGEGSRLTVL.

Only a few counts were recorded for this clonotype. CDR3 amino acids: CASSMAPSGASYNEQFF. CDR3 coding DNA: TGCGCCAGCAGCATGGCTCCTAGCGGGGCGTCCTACAATGAGCAGTTCTTC. This sequence joins TRBV5-1 and TRBJ2-1; TRBD2 aligns across 9 bases. Germline values: CDR1 SGHRS, CDR2 YFSETQ. The V and J ends lost 4 bases and 1 base, in that order; junction bases with no gene match: 9. The CDR3 length is 17 residues.

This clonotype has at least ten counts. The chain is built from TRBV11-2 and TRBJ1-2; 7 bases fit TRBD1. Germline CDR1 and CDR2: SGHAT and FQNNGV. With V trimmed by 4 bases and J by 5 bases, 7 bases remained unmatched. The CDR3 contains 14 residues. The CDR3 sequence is CASSSLTGTYGYTF. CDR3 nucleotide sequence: TGTGCCAGCAGCTCACTGACAGGGACTTATGGCTACACCTTC.

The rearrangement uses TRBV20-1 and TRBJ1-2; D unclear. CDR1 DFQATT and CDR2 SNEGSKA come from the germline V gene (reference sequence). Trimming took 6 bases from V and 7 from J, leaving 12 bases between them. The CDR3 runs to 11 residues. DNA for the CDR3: TGCAGTGCAGAAGCTCCAGGTGGCTACACCTTC. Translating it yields CSAEAPGGYTF.

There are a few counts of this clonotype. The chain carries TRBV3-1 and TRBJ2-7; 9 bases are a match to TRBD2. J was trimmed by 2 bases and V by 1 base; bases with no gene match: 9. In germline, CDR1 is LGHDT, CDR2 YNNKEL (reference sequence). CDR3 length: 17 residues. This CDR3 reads CASSQAVTSGYPYEQYF. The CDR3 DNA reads TGTGCCAGCAGCCAAGCGGTTACTAGCGGGTACCCCTACGAGCAGTACTTC.

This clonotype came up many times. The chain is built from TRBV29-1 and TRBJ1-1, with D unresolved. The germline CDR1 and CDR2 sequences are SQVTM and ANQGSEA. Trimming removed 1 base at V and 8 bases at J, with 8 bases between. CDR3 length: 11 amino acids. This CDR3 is CSVEAGREAFF. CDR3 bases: TGCAGCGTTGAAGCGGGCAGGGAAGCTTTCTTT. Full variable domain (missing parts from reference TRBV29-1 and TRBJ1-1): SAVISQKPSRDICQRGTSLTIQCQVDSQVTMMFWYRQQPGQSLTLIATANQGSEATYESGFVIDKFPISRPNLTFSTLTVSNMSPEDSSIYLCSVEAGREAFFGQGTRLTVV.

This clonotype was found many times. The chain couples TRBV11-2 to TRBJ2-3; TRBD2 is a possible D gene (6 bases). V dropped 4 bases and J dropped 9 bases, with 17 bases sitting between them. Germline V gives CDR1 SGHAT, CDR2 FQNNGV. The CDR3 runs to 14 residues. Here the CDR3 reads CASSSGGAWRTQYF. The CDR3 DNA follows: TGTGCCAGCAGCTCCGGGGGAGCATGGAGAACGCAGTATTTT.

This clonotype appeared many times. Written as DNA, the CDR3 is TGTGCCAGCAGCTTAGCCCAGACGAATTCACCCCTCCACTTT. Translation gives CASSLAQTNSPLHF. This chain uses TRBV7-2 with TRBJ1-6; D gene unclear. Deletions cut 0 bases from V and 7 bases from J, with 7 bases between. The germline V gene has CDR1 SGHTA and CDR2 FQGNSA. The CDR3 is made up of 14 amino acids.

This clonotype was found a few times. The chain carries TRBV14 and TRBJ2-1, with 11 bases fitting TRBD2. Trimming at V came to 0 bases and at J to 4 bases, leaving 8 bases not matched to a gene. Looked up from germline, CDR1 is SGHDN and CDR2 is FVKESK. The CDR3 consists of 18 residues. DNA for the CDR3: TGTGCCAGCAGCCAAGACCTGGCTAGCGGGAGGCTTTACAATGAGCAGTTCTTC. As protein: CASSQDLASGRLYNEQFF. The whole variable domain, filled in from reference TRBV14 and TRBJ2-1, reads EAGVTQFPSHSVIEKGQTVTLRCDPISGHDNLYWYRRVMGKEIKFLLHFVKESKQDESGMPNNRFLAERTGGTYSTLKVQPAELEDSGVYFCASSQDLASGRLYNEQFFGPGTRLTVL.

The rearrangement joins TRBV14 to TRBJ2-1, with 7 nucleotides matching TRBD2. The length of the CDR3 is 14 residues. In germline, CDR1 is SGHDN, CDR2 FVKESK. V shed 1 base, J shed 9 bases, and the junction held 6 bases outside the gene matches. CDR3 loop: CASSQGWAGVEQFF. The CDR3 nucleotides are TGTGCCAGCAGCCAAGGGTGGGCGGGAGTTGAGCAGTTCTTC.

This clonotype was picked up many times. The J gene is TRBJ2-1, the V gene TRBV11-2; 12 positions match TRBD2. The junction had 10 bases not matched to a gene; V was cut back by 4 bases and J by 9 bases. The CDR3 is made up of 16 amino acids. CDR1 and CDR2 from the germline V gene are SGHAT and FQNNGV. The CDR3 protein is CASSSLGLAGFGEQFF. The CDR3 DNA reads TGTGCCAGCAGCTCGCTAGGACTAGCGGGATTTGGTGAGCAGTTCTTC. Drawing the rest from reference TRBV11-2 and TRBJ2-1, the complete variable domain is EAGVAQSPRYKIIEKRQSVAFWCNPISGHATLYWYQQILGQGPKLLIQFQNNGVVDDSQLPKDRFSAERLKGVDSTLKIQPAKLEDSAVYLCASSSLGLAGFGEQFFGPGTRLTVL.